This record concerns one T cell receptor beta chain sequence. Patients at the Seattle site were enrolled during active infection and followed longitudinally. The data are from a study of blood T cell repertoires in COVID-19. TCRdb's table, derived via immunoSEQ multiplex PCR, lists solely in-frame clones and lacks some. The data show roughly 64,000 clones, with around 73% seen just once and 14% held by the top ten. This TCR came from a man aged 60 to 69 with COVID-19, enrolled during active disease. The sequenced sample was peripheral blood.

CDR3 sequence: CSVDAPGFLQGDGYTF. The CDR3 coding sequence is TGCAGCGTTGATGCCCCAGGTTTTTTACAGGGAGATGGCTACACCTTC. The V gene is TRBV29-1, the J gene TRBJ1-2; perhaps TRBD1 as D (6 bases). Trimming took off 3 bases at V and 6 bases at J, with 23 bases between the two ends. The germline gives CDR1 SQVTM, CDR2 ANQGSEA. This CDR3 has 16 amino acids.